This TCR beta chain was recovered during a study of blood T cell repertoires in COVID-19. As for the study in general: Samples of COVID-19 (acute and convalescent) were obtained from the United States, Italy and Spain.

Sequencing was performed with immunoSEQ multiplex PCR; in TCRdb, only in-frame clones are kept and a portion is missing. The sample records roughly 220,000 clones, approximately 84% being singletons. Germline assignment: CDR1 GTSNPN and CDR2 SVGIG (reference sequence). V was clipped by 8 bases and J by 7 bases, with 12 bases between them. The CDR3 sequence is 12 residues long. Clinical history reported by participants formed the basis on which cohorts were assigned. The specimen was PBMCs or T cells enriched from blood (not recorded which). This sequence joins TRBV30 and TRBJ1-6; D gene uncertain. The source of this sequence is a man between 40 and 49 years old who had recovered from COVID-19. The DNA of the CDR3 is TGTGCCCGACAAACGGCAAATTCACCCCTCCACTTT. As protein: CARQTANSPLHF.